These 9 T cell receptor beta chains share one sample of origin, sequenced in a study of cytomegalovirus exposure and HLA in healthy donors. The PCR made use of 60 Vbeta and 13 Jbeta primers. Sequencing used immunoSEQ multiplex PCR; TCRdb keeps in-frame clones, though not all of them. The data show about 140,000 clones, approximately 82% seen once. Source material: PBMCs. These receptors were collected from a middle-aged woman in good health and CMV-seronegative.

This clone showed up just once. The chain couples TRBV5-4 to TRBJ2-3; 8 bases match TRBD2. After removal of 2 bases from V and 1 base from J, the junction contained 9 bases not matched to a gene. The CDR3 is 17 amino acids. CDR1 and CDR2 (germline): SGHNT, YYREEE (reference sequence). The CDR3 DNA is TGTGCCAGCAGCTTTCCGGTTACGGGAGGGGGCACAGATACGCAGTATTTT. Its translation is CASSFPVTGGGTDTQYF.

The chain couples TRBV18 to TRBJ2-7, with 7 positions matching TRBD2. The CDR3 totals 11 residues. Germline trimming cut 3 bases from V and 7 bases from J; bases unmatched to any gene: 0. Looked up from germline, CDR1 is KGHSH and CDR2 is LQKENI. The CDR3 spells CASSPGGEQYF. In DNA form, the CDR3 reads TGTGCCAGCTCACCGGGGGGGGAGCAGTACTTC.

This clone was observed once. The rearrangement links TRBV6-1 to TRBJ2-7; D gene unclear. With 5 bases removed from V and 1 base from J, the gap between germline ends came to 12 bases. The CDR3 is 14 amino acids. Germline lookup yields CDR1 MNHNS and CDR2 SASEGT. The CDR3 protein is CASSYPAKSYEQYF. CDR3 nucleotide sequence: TGTGCCAGCAGTTATCCAGCGAAGTCCTACGAGCAGTACTTC.

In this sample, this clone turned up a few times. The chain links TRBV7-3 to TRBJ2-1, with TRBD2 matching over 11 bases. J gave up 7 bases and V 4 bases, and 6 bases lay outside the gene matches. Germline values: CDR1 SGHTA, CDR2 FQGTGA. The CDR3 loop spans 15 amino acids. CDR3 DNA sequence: TGTGCCAGCAGCTCTCTAGCGGGAGGAGAAAATGAGCAGTTCTTC. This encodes CASSSLAGGENEQFF.

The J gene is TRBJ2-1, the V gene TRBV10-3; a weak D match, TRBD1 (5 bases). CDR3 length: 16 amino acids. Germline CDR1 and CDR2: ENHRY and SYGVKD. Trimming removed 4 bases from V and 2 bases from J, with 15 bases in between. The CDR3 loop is CAISVGKGNPYNEQFF. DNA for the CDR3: TGTGCCATCAGTGTCGGAAAGGGGAACCCCTACAATGAGCAGTTCTTC.

CDR3 region: CASKTDYTGELFF. The CDR3 nucleotides are TGTGCCAGCAAAACGGACTACACCGGGGAGCTGTTTTTT. The chain links TRBV27 to TRBJ2-2, with D maybe TRBD2 (5 bases). V lost 7 bases and J 3 bases, leaving 9 bases between the germline ends. CDR1 and CDR2 (germline): MNHEY, SMNVEV (reference sequence). The CDR3 loop spans 13 amino acids.

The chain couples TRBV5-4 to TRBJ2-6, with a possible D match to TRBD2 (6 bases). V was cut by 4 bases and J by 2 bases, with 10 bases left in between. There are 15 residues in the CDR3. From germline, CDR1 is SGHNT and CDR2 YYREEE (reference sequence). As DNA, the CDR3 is TGTGCCAGCAGCCCGGCGGGGACTGGGGCCAACGTCCTGACTTTC. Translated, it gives CASSPAGTGANVLTF.

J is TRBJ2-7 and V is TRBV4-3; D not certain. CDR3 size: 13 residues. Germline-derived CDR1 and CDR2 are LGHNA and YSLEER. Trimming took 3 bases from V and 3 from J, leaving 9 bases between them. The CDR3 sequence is CASSQGRNYEQYF. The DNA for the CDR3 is TGCGCCAGCAGCCAGGGCCGCAACTACGAGCAGTACTTC.

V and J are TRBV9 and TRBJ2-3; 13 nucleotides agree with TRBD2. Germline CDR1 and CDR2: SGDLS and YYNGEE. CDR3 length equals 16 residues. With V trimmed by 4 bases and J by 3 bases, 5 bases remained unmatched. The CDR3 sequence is CASSPRLAGGTDTQYF. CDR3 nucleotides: TGTGCCAGCAGCCCTCGACTAGCGGGAGGAACAGATACGCAGTATTTT.